The 21 T cell receptor beta chains below come from one sample, sequenced in a study of T cells in narcolepsy. TCRdb's table, derived via immunoSEQ multiplex PCR, lists solely in-frame clones and lacks some. The data hold 27,000 or so clones, with approximately 78% observed a single time. What was sequenced was CD45RA- memory CD4+ T cells from PBMCs. The source of these receptors is a human donor with narcolepsy.

This clone is a singleton in its sample. The CDR3 DNA follows: TGTGCCAGCAGCTCAGGGGGACGGACCCAAGAGACCCAGTACTTC. The encoded protein is CASSSGGRTQETQYF. The gene calls are TRBV7-3 and TRBJ2-5, with 7 bases fitting TRBD1. Per the germline V gene, CDR1 is SGHTA and CDR2 is FQGTGA. CDR3 length: 15 amino acids. V gave up 4 bases and J gave up 1 base; unmatched junction bases: 6.

The chain couples TRBV4-1 to TRBJ2-5, with 9 positions matching TRBD1. There are 18 residues in the CDR3. Germline V CDR1 and CDR2: MGHRA, YSYEKL. The V segment lost 1 base and the J segment 5 bases; nucleotides outside the gene matches: 14. The CDR3 protein is CASSQAPPGQGVRETQYF. As DNA, the CDR3 is TGCGCCAGCAGCCAAGCTCCACCGGGACAGGGTGTAAGGGAGACCCAGTACTTC.

This clone has only a few counts. The chain employs TRBV10-3 and TRBJ1-1, with no clear D. Germline V gene data show CDR1 as ENHRY and CDR2 as SYGVKD. There are 11 residues in the CDR3. Trimming removed 2 bases from V and 2 bases from J, with 0 bases in between. The CDR3 region is CAISENTEAFF. CDR3 coding DNA: TGTGCCATCAGTGAGAACACTGAAGCTTTCTTT.

The rearrangement uses TRBV7-9 and TRBJ1-2, with D unclear. CDR3 length equals 14 residues. Trimming shortened V by 5 bases and J by 1 base, and 11 bases separated the two germline ends. Germline V gene data show CDR1 as SEHNR and CDR2 as FQNEAQ (reference sequence). For the CDR3, the DNA is TGTGCCAGCAGCCAAGGTCTGGGTAACTATGGCTACACCTTC. Residues: CASSQGLGNYGYTF.

The chain employs TRBV7-7 and TRBJ2-5; 8 bases align to TRBD1. The CDR3 is made up of 15 amino acids. Germline V gene data show CDR1 as SSHAT and CDR2 as FNYEAQ (reference sequence). V dropped 4 bases and J dropped 2; count of bases not matched to a gene: 6. Here the CDR3 DNA reads TGTGCCAGCAGCTGGGACGGGACAGGACAAGAGACCCAGTACTTC. This gives the protein CASSWDGTGQETQYF.

This chain connects TRBV9 to TRBJ2-3, with 13 bases lining up with TRBD2. The CDR3 contains 16 residues. The J segment lost 7 bases and the V segment lost 0 bases, leaving 5 bases of the junction unmatched. Germline lookup yields CDR1 SGDLS and CDR2 YYNGEE. CDR3 loop: CASSVGGLAGVNTQYF. CDR3 DNA: TGTGCCAGCAGCGTAGGCGGACTAGCGGGGGTGAATACGCAGTATTTT.

The chain uses TRBV11-2 and TRBJ1-2, with D unclear. V gave up 6 bases and J gave up 4 bases, with 6 bases separating them. The CDR3 extends over 11 amino acids. CDR1 SGHAT and CDR2 FQNNGV come from the germline V gene. The CDR3 sequence is CASRSGYGYTF. CDR3 nucleotides: TGTGCCAGCAGATCGGGCTATGGCTACACCTTC. Based on the CDR3 plus reference TRBV11-2 and TRBJ1-2, the full variable domain is EAGVAQSPRYKIIEKRQSVAFWCNPISGHATLYWYQQILGQGPKLLIQFQNNGVVDDSQLPKDRFSAERLKGVDSTLKIQPAKLEDSAVYLCASRSGYGYTFGSGTRLTVV.

The rearrangement links TRBV25-1 to TRBJ2-5, with 7 bases lining up with TRBD1. CDR1 MGHDK and CDR2 SYGVNS come from the germline V gene. The length of the CDR3 is 13 residues. V was pared by 5 bases and J by 4 bases, with 4 bases of the junction left unmatched. The CDR3 protein is CASSRQGGETQYF. CDR3 in DNA: TGTGCCAGCAGTAGACAGGGTGGAGAGACCCAGTACTTC.

The chain combines TRBV6-5 with TRBJ2-5, with D maybe TRBD1 (6 bases). The J call may not be correct, given that the DNA end is closer to TRBJ2-7. The CDR3 contains 14 residues. CDR1 and CDR2 from the germline V gene are MNHEY and SVGAGI. The CDR3 sequence: CASTSTGYPYEQYF. For the CDR3, the DNA is TGTGCCAGCACTTCGACAGGATACCCCTACGAGCAGTACTTC.

This sequence joins TRBV19 and TRBJ2-5; 10 bases map to TRBD2. The DNA end lines up better with TRBJ2-7; the J call may be wrong. The CDR3 spans 15 residues. Germline V gene sequence: CDR1 LNHDA, CDR2 SQIVND (reference sequence). CDR3 residues: CASSESAGGAYEQYF. CDR3 bases: TGTGCCAGTAGTGAATCAGCGGGGGGGGCCTACGAGCAGTACTTC.

The chain recombines TRBV6-6 with TRBJ1-2, with D hard to call. With 3 bases removed from V and 5 bases from J, the gap between germline ends came to 10 bases. The CDR3 totals 13 residues. Germline V gene lookup returns CDR1 MNHNY and CDR2 SVGAGI (reference sequence). For the CDR3, the DNA is TGTGCCAGCAGTTATACGGCGGAGTATGGCTACACCTTC. Protein: CASSYTAEYGYTF.

This rearrangement joins TRBV6-6 to TRBJ1-2, with 10 bases matching TRBD1. Germline CDR1 is MNHNY and CDR2 is SVGAGI (reference sequence). V trimming: 2 bases; J trimming: 1 base; junction bases outside the gene matches: 1. The CDR3 is 15 residues long. The CDR3 spells CASSYRDRGNYGYTF. CDR3 nucleotide sequence: TGTGCCAGCAGTTACCGGGACAGGGGTAACTATGGCTACACCTTC.

In this sample, this clone turned up a few times. This chain uses TRBV18 with TRBJ2-1; 9 bases align to TRBD2. Per the germline V gene, CDR1 is KGHSH and CDR2 is LQKENI. J gave up 10 bases and V 5 bases, and 18 bases lay outside the gene matches. The CDR3 has 17 residues. DNA for the CDR3: TGTGCCAGCTCAAATCTTATTAGGGCTAGCGGGGTTTCGGAGCAGTTCTTC. Amino acid sequence: CASSNLIRASGVSEQFF.

Only a few counts were recorded for this clone. The rearrangement uses TRBV18 and TRBJ2-7; possible D gene TRBD1, 6 bases. The CDR3 sequence is 14 residues long. Germline V CDR1 and CDR2: KGHSH, LQKENI. V dropped 3 bases and J dropped 3 bases, with 12 bases sitting between them. CDR3 sequence reads: CASSPGTHLYEQYF. CDR3 DNA sequence: TGTGCCAGCTCACCCGGGACACACCTCTACGAGCAGTACTTC.

This chain links TRBV7-8 with TRBJ2-5, with TRBD1 identical over 7 bases. The CDR3 consists of 15 residues. Germline CDR1 SGHVS, CDR2 FQNEAQ. J lost 4 bases, V lost 5 bases, and 10 bases had no gene match. DNA for the CDR3: TGTGCCAGCAGCCCAGAGGGACAGCTTGGAGAGACCCAGTACTTC. Protein: CASSPEGQLGETQYF.

This rearrangement joins TRBV30 to TRBJ2-1; possible D gene TRBD2, 6 bases. Trimming stripped 2 bases from V and 4 bases from J, with 18 bases between. The germline V gene has CDR1 GTSNPN and CDR2 SVGIG (reference sequence). The length of the CDR3 is 16 residues. CDR3 nucleotide sequence: TGTGCCTGGAGTCGAGATAGCGGATATGTATACAATGAGCAGTTCTTC. This sequence encodes CAWSRDSGYVYNEQFF.

The CDR3 sequence: CASSEGSAGGISQHF. Here the CDR3 DNA reads TGTGCCAGCAGTGAGGGATCGGCAGGGGGTATATCCCAGCATTTT. The rearrangement uses TRBV6-1 and TRBJ1-5; TRBD1 matches at 7 bases. Germline loops: CDR1 MNHNS, CDR2 SASEGT. J gave up 11 bases and V 3 bases, and 13 bases lay outside the gene matches. The CDR3 contains 15 residues.

This chain links TRBV7-2 with TRBJ2-5; the D is unclear. Trimming removed 1 base at V and 5 bases at J, with 14 bases between. The CDR3 has 15 amino acids. Germline V gene lookup returns CDR1 SGHTA and CDR2 FQGNSA. The chain's CDR3 is CASSLGSRPQETQYF. The DNA for the CDR3 is TGTGCCAGCAGCTTAGGATCGAGGCCTCAGGAGACCCAGTACTTC. The variable domain in full, completed from reference TRBV7-2 and TRBJ2-5, reads GAGVSQSPSNKVTEKGKDVELRCDPISGHTALYWYRQSLGQGLEFLIYFQGNSAPDKSGLPSDRFSAERTGGSVSTLTIQRTQQEDSAVYLCASSLGSRPQETQYFGPGTRLLVL.

This clone was seen only a few times. The chain has TRBV7-8 and TRBJ1-2, with 8 bases matching TRBD1. The junction had 9 bases not matched to a gene; V was cut back by 5 bases and J by 4 bases. The CDR3 totals 15 residues. Germline CDR1 and CDR2: SGHVS and FQNEAQ. In DNA form, the CDR3 reads TGTGCCAGCAGCCCAACGGGACAGGCGTTCTATGGCTACACCTTC. Protein sequence: CASSPTGQAFYGYTF.

V and J are TRBV6-1 and TRBJ1-4; D is possibly TRBD1 (5 bases). Germline lookup yields CDR1 MNHNS and CDR2 SASEGT. The CDR3 is made up of 14 amino acids. Deletions cut 5 bases from V and 0 bases from J, with 7 bases between. The DNA for the CDR3 is TGTGCCAGCAGTCGGGGGGCAACTAATGAAAAACTGTTTTTT. Amino acids: CASSRGATNEKLFF.

The chain combines TRBV6-1 with TRBJ1-3; D gene ambiguous. This CDR3 comprises 17 residues. V gave up 4 bases and J gave up 0 bases, with 16 bases separating them. The germline V gene encodes CDR1 MNHNS and CDR2 SASEGT. The CDR3 DNA reads as TGTGCCAGCAGTGTAGGAGGACGCCCGAGCTCTGGAAACACCATATATTTT. Its translation is CASSVGGRPSSGNTIYF.